These 2 T cell receptor beta chains were sequenced from one sample in a study of blood T cells in healthy people across ages. Using a J-beta primer mix together with a sample-barcoded 5' primer, a second PCR was run for about 6 to 12 cycles. TCRdb called the 5' RACE reads again in MiXCR, with one record for every CDR3 protein. The table includes 580,000 or so distinct CDR3 sequences, under 55% detected once. Specimen: blood. The origin of the receptors is a man of 80 years or more in good health.

This clonotype was recorded once. This rearrangement joins TRBV3-1 to TRBJ1-6, with D possibly TRBD1 on 5 matching bases. CDR1 is LGHDT and CDR2 is YNNKEL in the germline V gene (reference sequence). V shed 1 base and J shed 8 bases, with 9 bases lying between them. The CDR3 has 14 residues. Here the CDR3 reads CASSQVRDDSPLHF. The CDR3 bases are TGTGCCAGCAGCCAAGTCAGGGATGATTCACCCCTCCACTTT.

The CDR3 nucleotides are TGCGCCAGCAGCCAAGGGAACGCAGATACGCAGTATTTT. This encodes CASSQGNADTQYF. The chain recombines TRBV4-3 with TRBJ2-3; unclear D gene. Trimming removed 1 base from V and 4 bases from J, with 6 bases in between. This CDR3 is built from 13 residues. From germline, CDR1 is LGHNA and CDR2 YSLEER.